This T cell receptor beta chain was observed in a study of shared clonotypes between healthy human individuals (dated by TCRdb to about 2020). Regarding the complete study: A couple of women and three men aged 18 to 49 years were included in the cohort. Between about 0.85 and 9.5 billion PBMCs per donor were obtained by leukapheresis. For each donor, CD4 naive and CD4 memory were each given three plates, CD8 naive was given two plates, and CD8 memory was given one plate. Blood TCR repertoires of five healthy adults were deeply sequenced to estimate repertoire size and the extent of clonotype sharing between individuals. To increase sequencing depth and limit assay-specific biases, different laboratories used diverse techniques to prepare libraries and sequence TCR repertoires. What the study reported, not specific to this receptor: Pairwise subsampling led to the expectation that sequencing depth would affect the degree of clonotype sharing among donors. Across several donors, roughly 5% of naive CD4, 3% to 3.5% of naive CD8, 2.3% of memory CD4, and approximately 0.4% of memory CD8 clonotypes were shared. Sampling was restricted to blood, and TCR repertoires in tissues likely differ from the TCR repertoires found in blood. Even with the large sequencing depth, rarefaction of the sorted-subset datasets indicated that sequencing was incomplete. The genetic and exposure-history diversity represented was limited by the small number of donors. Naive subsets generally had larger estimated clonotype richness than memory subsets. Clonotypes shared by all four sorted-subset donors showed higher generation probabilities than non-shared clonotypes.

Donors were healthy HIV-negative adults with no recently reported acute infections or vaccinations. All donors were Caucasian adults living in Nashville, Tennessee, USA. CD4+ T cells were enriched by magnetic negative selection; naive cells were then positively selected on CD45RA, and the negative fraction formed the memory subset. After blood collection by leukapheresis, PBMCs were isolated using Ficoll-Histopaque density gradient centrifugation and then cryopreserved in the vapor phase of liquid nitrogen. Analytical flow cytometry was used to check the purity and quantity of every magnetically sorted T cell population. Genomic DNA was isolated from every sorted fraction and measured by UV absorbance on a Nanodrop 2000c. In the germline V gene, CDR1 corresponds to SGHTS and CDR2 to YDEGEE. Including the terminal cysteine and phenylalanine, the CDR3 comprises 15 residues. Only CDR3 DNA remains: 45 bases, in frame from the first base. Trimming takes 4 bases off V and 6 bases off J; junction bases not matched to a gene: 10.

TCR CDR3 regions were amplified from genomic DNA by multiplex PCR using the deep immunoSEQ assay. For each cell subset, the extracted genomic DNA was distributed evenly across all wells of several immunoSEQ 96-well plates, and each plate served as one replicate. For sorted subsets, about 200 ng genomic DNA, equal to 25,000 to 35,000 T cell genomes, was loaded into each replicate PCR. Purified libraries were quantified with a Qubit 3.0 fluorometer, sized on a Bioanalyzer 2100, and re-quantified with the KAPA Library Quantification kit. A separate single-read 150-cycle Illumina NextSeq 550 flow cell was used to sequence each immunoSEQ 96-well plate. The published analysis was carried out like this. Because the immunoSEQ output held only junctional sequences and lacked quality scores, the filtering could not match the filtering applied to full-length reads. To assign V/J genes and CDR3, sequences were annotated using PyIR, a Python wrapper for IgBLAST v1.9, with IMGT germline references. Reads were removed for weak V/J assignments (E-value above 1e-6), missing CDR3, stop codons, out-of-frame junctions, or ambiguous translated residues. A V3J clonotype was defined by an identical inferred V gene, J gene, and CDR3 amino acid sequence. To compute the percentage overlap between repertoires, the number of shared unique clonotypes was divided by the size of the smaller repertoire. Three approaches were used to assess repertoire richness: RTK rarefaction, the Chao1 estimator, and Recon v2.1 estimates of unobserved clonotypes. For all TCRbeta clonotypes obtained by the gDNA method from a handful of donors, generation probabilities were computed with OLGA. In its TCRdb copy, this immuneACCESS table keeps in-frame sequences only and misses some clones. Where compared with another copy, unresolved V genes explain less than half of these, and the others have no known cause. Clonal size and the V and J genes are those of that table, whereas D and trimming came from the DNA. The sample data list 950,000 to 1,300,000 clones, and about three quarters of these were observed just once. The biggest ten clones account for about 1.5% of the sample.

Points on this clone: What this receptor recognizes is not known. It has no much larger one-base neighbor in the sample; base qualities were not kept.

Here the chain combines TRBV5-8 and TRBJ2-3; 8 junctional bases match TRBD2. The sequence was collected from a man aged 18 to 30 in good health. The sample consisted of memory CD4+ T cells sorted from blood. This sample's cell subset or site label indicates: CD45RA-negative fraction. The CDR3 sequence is CASSHSGEPLDTQYF. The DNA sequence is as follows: TGTGCCAGCAGCCATAGCGGGGAACCCTTGGATACGCAGTATTTT.